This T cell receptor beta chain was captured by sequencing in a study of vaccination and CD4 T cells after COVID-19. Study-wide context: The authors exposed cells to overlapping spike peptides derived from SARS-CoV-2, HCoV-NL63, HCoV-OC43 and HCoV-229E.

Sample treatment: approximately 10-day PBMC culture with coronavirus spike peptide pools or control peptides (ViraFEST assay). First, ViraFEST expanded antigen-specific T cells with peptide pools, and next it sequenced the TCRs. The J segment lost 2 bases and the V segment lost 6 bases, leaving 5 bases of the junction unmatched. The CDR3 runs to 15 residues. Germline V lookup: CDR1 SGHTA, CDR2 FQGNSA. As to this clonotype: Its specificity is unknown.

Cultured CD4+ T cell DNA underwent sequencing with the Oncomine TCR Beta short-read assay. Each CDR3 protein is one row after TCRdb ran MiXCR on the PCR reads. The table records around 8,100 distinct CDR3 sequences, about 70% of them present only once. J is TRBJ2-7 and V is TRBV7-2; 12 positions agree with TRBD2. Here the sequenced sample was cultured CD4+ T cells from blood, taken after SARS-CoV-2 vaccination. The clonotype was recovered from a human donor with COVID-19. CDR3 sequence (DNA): TGTGCCAGCAGGGTAACTAGCGGGGGGACCTACGAGCAGTACTTC. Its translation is CASRVTSGGTYEQYF.